Sequencing of this TCR beta chain was carried out in a study of blood T cell repertoires in COVID-19. On the study more broadly: Researchers got acute and convalescent COVID-19 samples from the United States, Italy and Spain.

V shed 0 bases and J shed 4 bases, with 11 bases lying between them. Germline loops: CDR1 SGHDT, CDR2 YYEEEE. The CDR3 spans 15 residues. Original handling: From reference gene primer amplification, estimates of nucleated cell counts were derived. The data were produced by immunoSEQ multiplex PCR, yet TCRdb's version contains in-frame clones alone and is incomplete. That table gives V, J and clone size, and the DNA gave D and trimming. The sample contains some 53,000 clones, 70% to 90% of which appear only once. The rearrangement uses TRBV5-6 and TRBJ1-5; D is unresolved. Material for sequencing was peripheral blood. The receptor's source is a man aged 70 or older with acute or convalescent COVID-19. The CDR3 nucleotides are TGTGCCAGCAGCTTGGACGGCCGCGGGAATCAGCCCCAGCATTTT. It translates to CASSLDGRGNQPQHF. The full variable domain, with the rest looked up from reference TRBV5-6 and TRBJ1-5, is DAGVTQSPTHLIKTRGQQVTLRCSPKSGHDTVSWYQQALGQGPQFIFQYYEEEERQRGNFPDRFSGHQFPNYSSELNVNALLLGDSALYLCASSLDGRGNQPQHFGDGTRLSIL.